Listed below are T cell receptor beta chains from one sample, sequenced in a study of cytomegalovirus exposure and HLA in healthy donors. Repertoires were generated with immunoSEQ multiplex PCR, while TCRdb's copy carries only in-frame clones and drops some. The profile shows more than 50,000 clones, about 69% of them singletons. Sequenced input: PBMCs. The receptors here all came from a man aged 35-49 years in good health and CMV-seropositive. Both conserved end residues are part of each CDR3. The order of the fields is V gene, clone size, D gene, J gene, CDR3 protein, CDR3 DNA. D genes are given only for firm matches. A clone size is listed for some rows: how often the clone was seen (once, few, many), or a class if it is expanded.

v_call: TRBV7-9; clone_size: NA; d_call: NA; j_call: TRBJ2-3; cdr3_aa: CASSPSLSTDTQYF; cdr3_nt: TGTGCCAGCAGCCCCTCCCTAAGCACAGATACGCAGTATTTT
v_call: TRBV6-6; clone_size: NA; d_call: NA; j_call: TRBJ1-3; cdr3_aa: CASRAGNSGNTIYF; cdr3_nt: TGTGCCAGCAGGGCGGGCAACTCTGGAAACACCATATATTTT
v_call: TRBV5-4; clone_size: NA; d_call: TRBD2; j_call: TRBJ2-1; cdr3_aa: CASSLVAGKYNEQFF; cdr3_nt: TGTGCCAGCAGCTTGGTAGCGGGGAAGTACAATGAGCAGTTCTTC
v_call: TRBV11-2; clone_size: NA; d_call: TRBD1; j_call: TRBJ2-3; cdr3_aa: CASSLGRQGMDTQYF; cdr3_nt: TGTGCCAGCAGCTTAGGCCGACAGGGGATGGATACGCAGTATTTT
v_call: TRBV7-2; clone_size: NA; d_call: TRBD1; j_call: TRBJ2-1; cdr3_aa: CASSLLDRENNEQFF; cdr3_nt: TGTGCCAGCAGCCTTCTGGACAGGGAGAACAATGAGCAGTTCTTC
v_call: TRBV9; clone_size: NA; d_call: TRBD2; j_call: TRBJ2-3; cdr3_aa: CASSAQRGGIDTQYF; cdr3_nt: TGTGCCAGCAGCGCTCAGCGGGGGGGCATAGATACGCAGTATTTT
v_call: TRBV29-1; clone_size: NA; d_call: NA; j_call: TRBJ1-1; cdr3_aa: CSVEDLGGRNTEAFF; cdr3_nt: TGCAGCGTTGAAGATCTGGGGGGACGTAACACTGAAGCTTTCTTT
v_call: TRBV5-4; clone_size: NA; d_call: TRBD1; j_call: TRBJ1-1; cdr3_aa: CASSTTGSTEAFF; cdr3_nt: TGTGCCAGCAGCACGACAGGGTCCACTGAAGCTTTCTTT
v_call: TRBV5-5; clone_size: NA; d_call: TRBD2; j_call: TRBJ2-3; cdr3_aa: CASSLSGGTDTQYF; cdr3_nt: TGTGCCAGCAGCCTTAGCGGGGGCACAGATACGCAGTATTTT
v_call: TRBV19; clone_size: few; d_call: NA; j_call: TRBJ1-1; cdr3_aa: CASSISGRELNTEAFF; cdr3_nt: TGTGCCAGTAGTATTTCGGGTAGGGAGCTGAACACTGAAGCTTTCTTT
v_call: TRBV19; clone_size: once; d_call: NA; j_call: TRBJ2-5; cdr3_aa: CASSTRTEETQYF; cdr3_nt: TGTGCCAGTAGCACCCGGACAGAAGAGACCCAGTACTTC
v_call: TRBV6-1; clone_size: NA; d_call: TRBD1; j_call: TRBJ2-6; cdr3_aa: CASRAGGSGANVLTF; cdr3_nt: TGTGCCAGCCGGGCAGGGGGATCTGGGGCCAACGTCCTGACTTTC
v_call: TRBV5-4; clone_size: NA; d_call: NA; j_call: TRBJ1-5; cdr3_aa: CASSPPRDSFAQPQHF; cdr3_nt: TGTGCCAGCAGCCCTCCTCGTGACAGTTTCGCTCAGCCCCAGCATTTT
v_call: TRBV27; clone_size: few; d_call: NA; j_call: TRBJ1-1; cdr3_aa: CASSLRGVMDTEAFF; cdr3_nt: TGTGCCAGCAGTTTGCGGGGGGTAATGGACACTGAAGCTTTCTTT
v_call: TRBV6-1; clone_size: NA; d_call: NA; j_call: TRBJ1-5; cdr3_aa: CASSTGKTRGGKHF; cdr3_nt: TGTGCCAGCTCTACGGGAAAAACCCGAGGTGGGAAGCATTTT
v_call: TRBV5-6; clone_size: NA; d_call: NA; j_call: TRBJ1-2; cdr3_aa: CASSLVGGDSVRGYTF; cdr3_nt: TGTGCCAGCAGCTTGGTTGGAGGGGACTCCGTACGTGGCTACACCTTC
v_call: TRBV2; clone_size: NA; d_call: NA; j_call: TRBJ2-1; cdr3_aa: CAFAGVNEQFF; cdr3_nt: TGTGCCTTCGCCGGGGTCAATGAGCAGTTCTTC
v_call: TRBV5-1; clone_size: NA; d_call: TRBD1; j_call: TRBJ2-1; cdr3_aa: CASSPGTDNYNEQFF; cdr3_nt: TGCGCCAGCAGCCCCGGGACAGACAACTACAATGAGCAGTTCTTC
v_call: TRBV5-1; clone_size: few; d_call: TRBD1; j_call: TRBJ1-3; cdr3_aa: CASSFGTGWRNTIYF; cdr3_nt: TGCGCCAGCAGCTTTGGGACAGGGTGGCGAAACACCATATATTTT
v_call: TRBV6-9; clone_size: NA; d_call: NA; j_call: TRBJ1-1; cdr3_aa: CASSYWRGARELRLMNTEAFF; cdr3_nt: TGTGCCAGCAGTTATTGGCGGGGGGCGCGGGAACTGAGGCTAATGAACACTGAAGCTTTCTTT
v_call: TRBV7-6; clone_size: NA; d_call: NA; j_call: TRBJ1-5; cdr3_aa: CASSLVWGADQPQHF; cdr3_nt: TGTGCCAGCAGCTTAGTCTGGGGCGCGGACCAGCCCCAGCATTTT
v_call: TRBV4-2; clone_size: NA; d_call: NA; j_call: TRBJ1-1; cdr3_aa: CASSQVVGQEAEAFF; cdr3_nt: TGTGCCAGCAGCCAAGTAGTAGGGCAGGAGGCTGAAGCTTTCTTT
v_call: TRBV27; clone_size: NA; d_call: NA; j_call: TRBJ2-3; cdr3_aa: CASKEATSTDTQYF; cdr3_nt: TGTGCCAGCAAGGAAGCGACCAGCACAGATACGCAGTATTTT
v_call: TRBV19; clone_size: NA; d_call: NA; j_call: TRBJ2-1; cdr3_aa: CASRLGASYNEQFF; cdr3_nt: TGTGCCAGTAGGCTTGGGGCCTCCTACAATGAGCAGTTCTTC
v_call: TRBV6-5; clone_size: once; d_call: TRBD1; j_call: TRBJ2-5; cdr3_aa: CASGRGLETQYF; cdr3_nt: TGTGCCAGTGGTAGGGGGCTTGAGACCCAGTACTTC
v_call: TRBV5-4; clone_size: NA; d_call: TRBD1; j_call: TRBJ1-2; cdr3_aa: CASSLQGADNGYTF; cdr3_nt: TGTGCCAGCAGCTTACAGGGGGCTGACAATGGCTACACCTTC
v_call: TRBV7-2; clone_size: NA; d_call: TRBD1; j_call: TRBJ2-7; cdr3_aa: CASSAGTGREQYF; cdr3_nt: TGTGCCAGCAGCGCTGGGACAGGGCGTGAGCAGTACTTC
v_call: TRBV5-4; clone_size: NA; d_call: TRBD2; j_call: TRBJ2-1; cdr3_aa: CASSSLTSGANNEQFF; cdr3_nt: TGTGCCAGCAGCTCTTTGACTAGCGGGGCAAACAATGAGCAGTTCTTC
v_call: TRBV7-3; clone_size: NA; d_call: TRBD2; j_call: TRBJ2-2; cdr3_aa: CASSLFVFGGRCSENTGELFF; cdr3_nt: TGTGCCAGCAGCTTATTCGTATTCGGGGGGAGGTGCAGTGAGAACACCGGGGAGCTGTTTTTT
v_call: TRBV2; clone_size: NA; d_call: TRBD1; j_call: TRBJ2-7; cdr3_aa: CASRRDSDYEQYF; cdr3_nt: TGTGCCAGCAGAAGGGACAGCGACTACGAGCAGTACTTC
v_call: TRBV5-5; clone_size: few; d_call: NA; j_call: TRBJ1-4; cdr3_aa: CASSLGRGGEKLFF; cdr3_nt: TGTGCCAGCAGCTTGGGCAGGGGAGGGGAAAAACTGTTTTTT
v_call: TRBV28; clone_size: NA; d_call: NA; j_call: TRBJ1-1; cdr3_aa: CASSVIRTEAFF; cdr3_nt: TGTGCCAGCAGTGTTATCAGGACTGAAGCTTTCTTT
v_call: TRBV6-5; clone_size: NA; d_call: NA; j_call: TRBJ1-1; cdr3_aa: CASIGAVRNTEAFF; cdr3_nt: TGTGCCTCTATAGGGGCAGTAAGGAACACTGAAGCTTTCTTT
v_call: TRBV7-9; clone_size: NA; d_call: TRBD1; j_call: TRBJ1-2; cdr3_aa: CASSLPGTGRSYGYTF; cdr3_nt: TGTGCCAGCAGCTTACCCGGGACAGGGAGGTCATATGGCTACACCTTC
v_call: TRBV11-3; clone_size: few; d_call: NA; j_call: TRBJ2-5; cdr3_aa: CASSPSGSLGQETQYF; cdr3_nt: TGTGCCAGCAGCCCATCGGGGAGCCTAGGCCAAGAGACCCAGTACTTC
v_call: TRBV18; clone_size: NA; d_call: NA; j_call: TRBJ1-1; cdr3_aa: CASSPPAAGTEAFF; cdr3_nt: TGTGCCAGCTCACCACCGGCAGCGGGCACTGAAGCTTTCTTT
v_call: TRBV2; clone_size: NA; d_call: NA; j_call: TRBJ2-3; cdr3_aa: CASSAGGDTQYF; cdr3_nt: TGTGCCAGCAGTGCCGGCGGAGATACGCAGTATTTT
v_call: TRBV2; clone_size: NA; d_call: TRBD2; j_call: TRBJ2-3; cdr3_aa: CASAGGRTDTQYF; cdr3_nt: TGTGCCAGCGCGGGGGGGCGGACAGATACGCAGTATTTT
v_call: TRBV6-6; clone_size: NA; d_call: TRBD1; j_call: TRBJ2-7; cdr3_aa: CASSTDRGSYEQYF; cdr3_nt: TGTGCCAGCAGTACGGACAGGGGCTCCTACGAGCAGTACTTC
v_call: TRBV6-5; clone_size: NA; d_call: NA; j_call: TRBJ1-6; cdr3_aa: CASSKYRESPLHF; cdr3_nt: TGTGCCAGCAGTAAATACAGGGAATCACCCCTCCACTTT
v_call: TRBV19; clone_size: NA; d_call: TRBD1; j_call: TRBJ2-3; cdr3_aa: CASSTDRRAGTDTQYF; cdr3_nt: TGTGCCAGTAGTACGGACAGGCGAGCGGGCACAGATACGCAGTATTTT
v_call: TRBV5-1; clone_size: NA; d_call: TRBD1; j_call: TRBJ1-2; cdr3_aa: CASSPDRGHGYTF; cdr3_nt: TGCGCCAGCAGCCCGGACAGGGGCCATGGCTACACCTTC
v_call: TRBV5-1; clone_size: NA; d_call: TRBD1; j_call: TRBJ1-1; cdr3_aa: CASSLGFLQGGWGTEAFF; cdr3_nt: TGCGCCAGCAGCTTGGGATTCTTGCAGGGGGGCTGGGGCACTGAAGCTTTCTTT
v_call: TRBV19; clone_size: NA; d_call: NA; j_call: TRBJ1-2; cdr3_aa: CASSIDPQGGYTF; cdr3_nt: TGTGCCAGTAGTATAGACCCCCAGGGTGGCTACACCTTC
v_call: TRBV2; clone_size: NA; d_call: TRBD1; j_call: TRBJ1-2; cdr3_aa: CASSPRQGAWNYGYTF; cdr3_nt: TGTGCCAGCAGTCCGCGACAGGGGGCGTGGAACTATGGCTACACCTTC
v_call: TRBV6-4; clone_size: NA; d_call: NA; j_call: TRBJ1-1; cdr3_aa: CASRIEFANTEAFF; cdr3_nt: TGTGCCAGCAGGATAGAGTTTGCGAACACTGAAGCTTTCTTT
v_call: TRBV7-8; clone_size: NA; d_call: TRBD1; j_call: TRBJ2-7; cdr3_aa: CASTYQQGEYEQYF; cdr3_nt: TGTGCCAGCACTTACCAACAGGGGGAATACGAGCAGTACTTC
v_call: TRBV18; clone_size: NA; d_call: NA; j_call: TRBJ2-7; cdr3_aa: CASSPPGQGMSRF; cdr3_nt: TGTGCCAGCTCACCACCCGGGCAGGGGATGAGTAGGTTC
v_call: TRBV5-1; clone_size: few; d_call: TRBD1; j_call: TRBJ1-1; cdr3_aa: CASSLRADRGGEAFF; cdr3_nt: TGCGCCAGCAGCTTAAGGGCTGACAGGGGAGGTGAAGCTTTCTTT
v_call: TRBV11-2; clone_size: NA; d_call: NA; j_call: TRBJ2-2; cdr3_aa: CASSLGAGTGELFF; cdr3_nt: TGTGCCAGCAGCTTAGGGGCGGGTACCGGGGAGCTGTTTTTT
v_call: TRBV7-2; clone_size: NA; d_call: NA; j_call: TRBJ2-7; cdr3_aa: CASSYHRSFSYEQYF; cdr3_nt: TGTGCCAGCAGCTACCACAGGTCTTTCTCCTACGAGCAGTACTTC
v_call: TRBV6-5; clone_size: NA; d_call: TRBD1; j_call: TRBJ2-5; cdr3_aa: CASSLTGGYGETQYF; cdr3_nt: TGTGCCAGCAGTTTGACAGGGGGCTATGGGGAGACCCAGTACTTC
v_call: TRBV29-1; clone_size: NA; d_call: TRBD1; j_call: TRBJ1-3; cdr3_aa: CSVGGTGVMDTIYF; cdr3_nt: TGCAGCGTTGGAGGGACAGGGGTGATGGACACCATATATTTT
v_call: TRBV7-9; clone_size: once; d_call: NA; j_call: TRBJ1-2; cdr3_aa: CASSGPGDYGYTF; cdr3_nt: TGTGCCAGCAGCGGCCCAGGGGACTATGGCTACACCTTC
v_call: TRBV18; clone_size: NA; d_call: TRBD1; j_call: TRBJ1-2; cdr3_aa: CASSPVQGADYGYTF; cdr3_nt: TGTGCCAGCTCACCGGTACAGGGGGCCGACTATGGCTACACCTTC
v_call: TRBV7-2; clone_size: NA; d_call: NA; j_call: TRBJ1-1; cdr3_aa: CASSLEWGRDTEAFF; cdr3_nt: TGTGCCAGCAGCTTAGAGTGGGGGCGGGACACTGAAGCTTTCTTT
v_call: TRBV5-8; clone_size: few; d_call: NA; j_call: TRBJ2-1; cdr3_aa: CASSLDRSSNEQFF; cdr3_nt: TGTGCCAGCAGCTTAGACAGGTCTTCCAATGAGCAGTTCTTC
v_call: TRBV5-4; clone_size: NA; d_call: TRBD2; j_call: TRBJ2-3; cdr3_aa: CASSWGLAGGSTDTQYF; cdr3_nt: TGTGCCAGCAGCTGGGGACTAGCGGGGGGAAGCACAGATACGCAGTATTTT
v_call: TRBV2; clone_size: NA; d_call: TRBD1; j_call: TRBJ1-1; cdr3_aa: CASGTGGGEAFF; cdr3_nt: TGTGCCAGCGGTACAGGGGGCGGTGAAGCTTTCTTT
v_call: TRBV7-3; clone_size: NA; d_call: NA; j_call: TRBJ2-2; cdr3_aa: CASSAQVNTGELFF; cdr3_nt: TGTGCCAGCAGCGCACAGGTGAACACCGGGGAGCTGTTTTTT